The entry below gives a single T cell receptor (beta chain) sequence along with its context. The method was immunoSEQ multiplex PCR; TCRdb's version includes in-frame clones alone and lacks a portion of them. This table holds about 140,000 clones, approximately 80% found once. The sample is drawn from a study of cytotoxic CD8 clonotypes in ibrutinib-treated CLL. This CDR3 contains 14 residues. V lost 8 bases, J lost 3 bases, and 13 bases lay in between. Per germline, CDR1 SNHLY and CDR2 FYNNEI. This chain connects TRBV2 to TRBJ2-2; D not certain. The material was PBMCs, obtained after 12 months of ibrutinib treatment. The origin of this receptor is a human donor with chronic lymphocytic leukemia. The DNA for the CDR3 is TGTGCCAGCCGTGGTGTGTTGGACACCGGGGAGCTGTTTTTT. It translates to CASRGVLDTGELFF.